These 7 T cell receptor beta chains came from one sample sequenced in a study of cytomegalovirus exposure and HLA in healthy donors. With 60 Vbeta and 13 Jbeta primers, the PCR was carried out. The method was immunoSEQ multiplex PCR; TCRdb's version includes in-frame clones alone and lacks a portion of them. This sample has approximately 190,000 clones, with roughly 13% found just once. The material sequenced was PBMCs. Every receptor here comes from a man in his fifties in good health and CMV-seropositive.

This clone was observed a handful of times. The chain combines TRBV6-1 with TRBJ2-1; 8 positions agree with TRBD1. Germline trimming cut 8 bases from V and 0 bases from J; bases unmatched to any gene: 3. Per germline, CDR1 MNHNS and CDR2 SASEGT. The CDR3 is 14 residues long. CDR3 bases: TGTGCCAGCTACGGGACAGGCTCCTACAATGAGCAGTTCTTC. Encoded protein: CASYGTGSYNEQFF.

This clone has just a few counts. The rearrangement joins TRBV7-3 to TRBJ2-2, with 7 bases lining up with TRBD1. V lost 5 bases to trimming and J lost 5 bases; unmatched junction nucleotides: 17. Germline V lookup: CDR1 SGHTA, CDR2 FQGTGA. CDR3 length equals 18 residues. The CDR3 loop reads CASSTGQELRSGTGELFF. In DNA form, the CDR3 reads TGTGCCAGCAGCACCGGACAGGAGCTGAGGTCGGGGACCGGGGAGCTGTTTTTT.

In its sample, this clone was seen a few times. This rearrangement joins TRBV7-7 to TRBJ2-2; perhaps TRBD1 as D (5 bases). The germline V gene has CDR1 SSHAT and CDR2 FNYEAQ (reference sequence). The CDR3 is 15 residues long. V was clipped by 2 bases and J by 2 bases, with 9 bases between them. Written as DNA, the CDR3 is TGTGCCAGCAGCTTAAGCGACAGAAACACCGGGGAGCTGTTTTTT. Protein product: CASSLSDRNTGELFF.

The chain uses TRBV4-1 and TRBJ2-1, with 9 bases fitting TRBD2. The CDR3 contains 16 residues. The germline V gene has CDR1 MGHRA and CDR2 YSYEKL. The J segment lost 4 bases and the V segment lost 0 bases, leaving 4 bases of the junction unmatched. The CDR3 protein is CASSQEAAGGYNEQFF. The DNA for the CDR3 is TGCGCCAGCAGCCAAGAGGCAGCGGGGGGTTACAATGAGCAGTTCTTC.

The rearrangement links TRBV12-5 to TRBJ2-5; 7 nucleotides align to TRBD2. There are 14 residues in the CDR3. Trimming removed 4 bases from V and 2 bases from J; junction bases left unmatched: 4. Germline loops: CDR1 LGHNT, CDR2 FRNRAP. CDR3 sequence reads: CASGSSSGQETQYF. For the CDR3, the DNA is TGTGCTAGTGGTTCCTCTAGCGGTCAAGAGACCCAGTACTTC.

In this sample, this clone turned up a few times. The chain employs TRBV11-3 and TRBJ1-1; D unclear. V dropped 4 bases and J dropped 5 bases, with 23 bases sitting between them. The germline V gene encodes CDR1 SGHNT and CDR2 YENEEA. The CDR3 is 17 amino acids. The CDR3 here is CASSSQPWRAERTEAFF. For the CDR3, the DNA is TGTGCCAGCAGCTCCCAGCCTTGGAGAGCGGAAAGGACTGAAGCTTTCTTT.

This clone was recorded a few times. V and J are TRBV7-3 and TRBJ2-7, with 7 bases lining up with TRBD1. The CDR3 runs to 15 residues. Trimming removed 2 bases from V and 3 bases from J; junction bases left unmatched: 7. CDR1 SGHTA and CDR2 FQGTGA come from the germline V gene. The CDR3 coding sequence is TGTGCCAGCAGCTTACGTCCGGGACAGAGCTACGAGCAGTACTTC. This encodes CASSLRPGQSYEQYF.